This record concerns one T cell receptor (beta chain) sequence. Its antigen is currently unknown. The sample belongs to a study of shared clonotypes between healthy human individuals. Study-wide background: Each donor's CD8 memory used one plate, CD8 naive two, each CD4 subset three.

The CDR3 runs 11 residues. Trimming removed 6 bases from V and 8 bases from J; junction bases left unmatched: 2. Germline-derived CDR1 and CDR2 are SGHNT and YYREEE (reference sequence). Per the authors' pipeline: From ImmunoSEQ came sequences covering only the junction and carrying no quality scores, so filtering differed. Here immunoSEQ multiplex PCR was the method, and the copy in TCRdb shows in-frame clones only, minus some. V and J calls and clone size follow that table, whereas D and trimming were derived from the DNA. Of 1,500,000 or so clones listed, approximately 96% are singletons. Study outcomes and limitations: Researchers sampled blood only, noting tissue repertoires likely differ. Non-shared clonotypes were found to have lower generation probabilities than the clonotypes that were shared by all four of the sorted-subset donors.

The sequencing sample was made of naive CD4+ T cells sorted from blood. Subset of the sample: CD45RA+ positively selected. The sequence derives from a man aged 30 to 45 in good health. The rearrangement joins TRBV5-4 to TRBJ2-1; the match to TRBD2 covers 7 bases. This CDR3 reads CASTGRDEQFF. Here the CDR3 DNA reads TGTGCCAGCACGGGGAGGGATGAGCAGTTCTTC.